A single sample is the source of the 7 T cell receptor beta chains below, sequenced in a study of T cells after somatic rescue of genetic block. Clones were read by immunoSEQ multiplex PCR, and TCRdb kept only the in-frame ones, dropping some. The repertoire holds approximately 100,000 clones, with 80% to 90% as singletons. Sequencing was carried out using peripheral blood mononuclear cells (PBMCs). These receptors came from a woman between 18 and 29 years old.

The J gene is TRBJ1-1, the V gene TRBV7-9; D gene ambiguous. This CDR3 region has 14 residues. Trimming took 5 bases from V and 5 from J, leaving 15 bases between them. Looked up from germline, CDR1 is SEHNR and CDR2 is FQNEAQ (reference sequence). Written as DNA, the CDR3 is TGTGCCAGCAGCCCCCACACCCCGGGGACTGAAGCTTTCTTT. Amino acids: CASSPHTPGTEAFF.

The V gene is TRBV13, the J gene TRBJ2-7; D assignment may be TRBD1 or TRBD2 (6 bases each). CDR3 length: 15 residues. Deletions cut 1 base from V and 2 bases from J, with 12 bases between. Germline loops: CDR1 PRHDT, CDR2 FYEKMQ (reference sequence). CDR3 amino acids: CASSLAAGEAYEQYF. The CDR3 DNA reads TGTGCCAGCAGCTTAGCGGCAGGGGAGGCCTACGAGCAGTACTTC.

The rearrangement uses TRBV20-1 and TRBJ1-2; D is uncertain. In germline, CDR1 is DFQATT, CDR2 SNEGSKA (reference sequence). The CDR3 runs 10 residues. The CDR3 protein is CSTVNYGYTF. CDR3 bases: TGCAGCACAGTAAACTATGGCTACACCTTC.

This rearrangement joins TRBV5-1 to TRBJ2-3; tentatively, D is TRBD1 (7 bases). Germline values: CDR1 SGHRS, CDR2 YFSETQ. Between the trimmed V and J ends, which lost 4 bases and 4 bases, there was a span of 25 bases. The CDR3 contains 18 residues. In DNA, the CDR3 is TGCGCCAGCAGCCTCACATCCATAGCGGCAAGGGGGCCAGATACGCAGTATTTT. Translated: CASSLTSIAARGPDTQYF.

V gene TRBV5-4 combines with J gene TRBJ2-3; 9 positions match TRBD2. The germline V gene encodes CDR1 SGHNT and CDR2 YYREEE (reference sequence). J was trimmed by 4 bases and V by 1 base; bases with no gene match: 7. The CDR3 is 16 residues long. DNA of the CDR3: TGTGCCAGCAGCTTGAAAGCGGGAGGTAGCTCAGATACGCAGTATTTT. This gives the protein CASSLKAGGSSDTQYF.

The chain employs TRBV18 and TRBJ2-7; 10 bases fit TRBD2. Germline V gives CDR1 KGHSH, CDR2 LQKENI. The length of the CDR3 is 17 residues. The trim removed 6 bases at V and 3 bases at J, leaving 14 bases unmatched. The CDR3 loop reads CASSLGGELAGDYEQYF. DNA of the CDR3: TGTGCCAGCTCCCTCGGTGGAGAGCTAGCGGGAGACTACGAGCAGTACTTC.

This clone appeared a single time. V gene TRBV9 combines with J gene TRBJ2-5; maybe TRBD2 (6 bases). V dropped 6 bases and J dropped 9 bases, with 21 bases sitting between them. The CDR3 totals 14 residues. The V gene's germline CDR1 is SGDLS and CDR2 YYNGEE. CDR3 DNA sequence: TGTGCCAGCACCCGGGACTCCAAAGGTGTAGCCCAGTACTTC. Translated: CASTRDSKGVAQYF.